The 9 T cell receptor beta chains listed next were all sequenced from one sample in a study of regulatory T cells in long-lasting Graves disease. Time point in this sample: newly diagnosed GD, antithyroid drugs for less than 3 months. The authors made the TCR library using RNA they extracted from PBMCs. Arm-PCR of CDR3 regions with iRepertoire HTBI primers generated TCR beta libraries. TCRdb processed the multiplex PCR reads anew with MiXCR; each CDR3 protein has one entry. The table lists about 220,000 distinct CDR3 sequences, roughly 19% of them singletons, with about 12% in the top ten. This same sample was also taken into another study, of T cells in Graves' hyperthyroidism and ophthalmopathy.

This sample comprised peripheral blood mononuclear cells (PBMCs), obtained at new diagnosis, from a patient treated with antithyroid drugs. The receptor set was obtained from a woman younger than 45 with Graves disease.

This clonotype has ten or more counts. The V gene is TRBV7-2, the J gene TRBJ2-7, with D perhaps TRBD2 (6 bases). In germline, CDR1 is SGHTA, CDR2 FQGNSA. V lost 2 bases to trimming and J lost 3 bases, with 17 bases between them. The CDR3 is 16 residues long. CDR3 loop: CASSLFGGSASYEQYF. CDR3 DNA: TGTGCCAGCAGCTTATTCGGGGGATCCGCCAGCTACGAGCAGTACTTC.

The rearrangement joins TRBV20-1 to TRBJ1-2; 10 bases align to TRBD1. V gave up 5 bases and J gave up 4 bases; unmatched junction bases: 7. The CDR3 contains 14 residues. Germline CDR1 reads DFQATT; CDR2 reads SNEGSKA (reference sequence). The CDR3 protein is CSALLGQGIYGYTF. The CDR3 DNA is TGCAGTGCTCTGCTGGGACAGGGGATCTATGGCTACACCTTC.

This clonotype was counted between two and nine times. A clone one base away is much larger, so this may be a read error. The CDR3 ends on some other residue instead of the conserved phenylalanine or tryptophan, so this is likely a read error. J is TRBJ1-2 and V is TRBV7-9; perhaps TRBD1 as D (6 bases). CDR3 length: 15 amino acids. The V gene lost 5 bases and the J gene lost 0 bases, with 13 bases spanning the gap. The germline V gene encodes CDR1 SEHNR and CDR2 FQNEAQ (reference sequence). CDR3 nucleotide sequence: TGTGCCAGCAGCGGTAGACAGGTTGCTAACTATGGCTACACCCTC. Its translation is CASSGRQVANYGYTL.

This clonotype has at least ten counts. The CDR3: CASSLYQGPTEAFF. CDR3 nucleotides: TGTGCCAGCAGTTTATATCAGGGGCCGACTGAAGCTTTCTTT. The V call is TRBV28, the J call TRBJ1-1; D may be TRBD1 (6 bases). Trimming cost V 1 base and J 5 bases, with 11 bases left between them. CDR1 MDHEN and CDR2 SYDVKM come from the germline V gene. The CDR3 contains 14 residues. Complete variable domain (other parts from reference TRBV28 and TRBJ1-1): DVKVTQSSRYLVKRTGEKVFLECVQDMDHENMFWYRQDPGLGLRLIYFSYDVKMKEKGDIPEGYSVSREKKERFSLILESASTNQTSMYLCASSLYQGPTEAFFGQGTRLTVV.

This clonotype was counted many times. The CDR3 DNA follows: TGTGCCAGCAGCCCGGACAGTAATCCCACTGAAGCTTTCTTT. This encodes CASSPDSNPTEAFF. The rearrangement links TRBV7-3 to TRBJ1-1, with D possibly being TRBD1 (6 bases). Looked up from germline, CDR1 is SGHTA and CDR2 is FQGTGA. Trimming took off 5 bases at V and 4 bases at J, with 14 bases between the two ends. The CDR3 runs to 14 residues.

The sample holds many counts of this clonotype. The chain uses TRBV11-2 and TRBJ2-5; perhaps D is TRBD1 or TRBD2 (5 bases each). V lost 1 base and J 0 bases, leaving 15 bases between the germline ends. This CDR3 has 17 amino acids. Germline-derived CDR1 and CDR2 are SGHAT and FQNNGV. CDR3 residues: CASSLGHRIAYQETQYF. The CDR3, as DNA: TGTGCCAGCAGCTTAGGCCACAGGATAGCGTACCAAGAGACCCAGTACTTC.

This clonotype was found a few times. The CDR3 DNA reads as TGCGCCAGCAGCCAAACACAGCGGGGGGGAGATACGCAGTATTTT. It is translated as CASSQTQRGGDTQYF. The V and J genes are TRBV4-1 and TRBJ2-3; 10 positions match TRBD2. Germline V lookup: CDR1 MGHRA, CDR2 YSYEKL. The CDR3 consists of 15 residues. The ends lost 2 bases at V and 5 bases at J; junction bases unmatched: 4.

This clonotype was seen at least ten times. The J gene is TRBJ1-2, the V gene TRBV12-3 or TRBV12-4, with TRBD1 matching 11 bases. The V segment lost 6 bases and the J segment 8 bases; nucleotides outside the gene matches: 5. The CDR3 sequence is 13 residues long. CDR3 sequence reads: CASSPGQGGGYTF. CDR3 sequence (DNA): TGTGCCAGCAGCCCGGGACAGGGGGGAGGCTACACCTTC.

Concerning this clonotype itself: A far more abundant clone sits one base away, making this likely a read error. V gene TRBV10-3 combines with J gene TRBJ2-7, with 9 bases fitting TRBD2. This CDR3 contains 16 residues. Germline assignment: CDR1 ENHRY and CDR2 SYGVKD. The CDR3 here is CASSPRSGRTSCEQYF. The CDR3 coding sequence is TGTGCCAGCAGTCCCCGTAGCGGGAGAACGTCCTGCGAGCAGTACTTC.